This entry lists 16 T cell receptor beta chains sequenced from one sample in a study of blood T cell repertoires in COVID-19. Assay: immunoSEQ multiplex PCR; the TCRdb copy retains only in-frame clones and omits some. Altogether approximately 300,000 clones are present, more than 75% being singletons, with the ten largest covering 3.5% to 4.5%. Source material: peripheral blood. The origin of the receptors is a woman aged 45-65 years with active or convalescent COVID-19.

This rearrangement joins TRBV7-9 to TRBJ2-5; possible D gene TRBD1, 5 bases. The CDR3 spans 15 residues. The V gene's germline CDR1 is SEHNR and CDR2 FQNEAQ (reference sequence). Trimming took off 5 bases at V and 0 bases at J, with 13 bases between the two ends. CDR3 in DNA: TGTGCCAGCAGCCGCAGGGTGACAGACCAAGAGACCCAGTACTTC. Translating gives CASSRRVTDQETQYF.

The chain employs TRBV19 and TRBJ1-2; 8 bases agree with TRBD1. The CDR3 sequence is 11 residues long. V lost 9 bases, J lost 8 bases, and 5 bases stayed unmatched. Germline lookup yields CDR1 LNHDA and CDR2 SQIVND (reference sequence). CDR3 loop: CARSGGQGYTF. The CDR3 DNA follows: TGTGCCAGGTCAGGGGGCCAAGGCTACACCTTC.

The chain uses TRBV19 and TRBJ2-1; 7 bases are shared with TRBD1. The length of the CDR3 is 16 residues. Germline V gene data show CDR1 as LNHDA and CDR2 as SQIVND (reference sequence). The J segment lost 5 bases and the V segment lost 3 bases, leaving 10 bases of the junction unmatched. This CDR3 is CASSILGDSRNNEQFF. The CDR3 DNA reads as TGTGCCAGTAGTATTTTAGGGGACAGTAGAAACAATGAGCAGTTCTTC.

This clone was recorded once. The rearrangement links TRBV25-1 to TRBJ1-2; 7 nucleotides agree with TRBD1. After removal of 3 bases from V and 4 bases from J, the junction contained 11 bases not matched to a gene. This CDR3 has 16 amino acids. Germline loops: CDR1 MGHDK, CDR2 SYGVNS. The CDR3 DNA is TGTGCCAGCAGTGATATGAGGGTGGGGACAGCCTATGGCTACACCTTC. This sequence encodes CASSDMRVGTAYGYTF.

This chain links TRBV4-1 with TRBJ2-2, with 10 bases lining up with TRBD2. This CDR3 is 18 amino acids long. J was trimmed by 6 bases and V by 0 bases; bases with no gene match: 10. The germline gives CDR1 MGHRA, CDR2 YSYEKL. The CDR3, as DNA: TGCGCCAGCAGCCAAGAGAGGCTAGCGGGGGTTACCCCCGGGGAGCTGTTTTTT. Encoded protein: CASSQERLAGVTPGELFF.

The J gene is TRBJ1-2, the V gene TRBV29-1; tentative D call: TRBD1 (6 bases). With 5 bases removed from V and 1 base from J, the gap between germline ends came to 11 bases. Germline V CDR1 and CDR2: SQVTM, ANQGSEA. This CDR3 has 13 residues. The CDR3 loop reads CSVTDSYNYGYTF. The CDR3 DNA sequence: TGCAGCGTTACGGACAGCTATAACTATGGCTACACCTTC.

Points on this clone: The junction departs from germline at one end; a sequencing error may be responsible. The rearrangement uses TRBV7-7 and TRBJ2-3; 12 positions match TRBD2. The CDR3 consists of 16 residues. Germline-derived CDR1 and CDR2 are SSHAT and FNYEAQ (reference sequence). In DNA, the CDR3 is TGTGCTAGCAGCCCCCGACTAGCGGGGGTGGCAGATACGCAGTATTTT. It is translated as CASSPRLAGVADTQYF.

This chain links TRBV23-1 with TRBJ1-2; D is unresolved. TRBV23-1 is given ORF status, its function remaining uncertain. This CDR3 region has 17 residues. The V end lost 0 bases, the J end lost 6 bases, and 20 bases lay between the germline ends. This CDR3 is CASSQSKMGRGRHGYTF. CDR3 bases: TGCGCCAGCAGTCAATCAAAGATGGGTCGCGGTCGCCATGGCTACACCTTC.

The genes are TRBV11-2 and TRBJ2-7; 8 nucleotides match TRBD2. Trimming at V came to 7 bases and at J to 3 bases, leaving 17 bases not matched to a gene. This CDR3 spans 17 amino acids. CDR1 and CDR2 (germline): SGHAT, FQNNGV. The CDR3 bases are TGTGCCAGCACCGCAACCACATCAGCGGGAGCTATCTACGAGCAGTACTTC. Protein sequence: CASTATTSAGAIYEQYF. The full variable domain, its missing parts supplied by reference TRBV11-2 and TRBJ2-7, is EAGVAQSPRYKIIEKRQSVAFWCNPISGHATLYWYQQILGQGPKLLIQFQNNGVVDDSQLPKDRFSAERLKGVDSTLKIQPAKLEDSAVYLCASTATTSAGAIYEQYFGPGTRLTVT.

This chain's CDR3 is CASSQDQGWGAKPFNEKLFF. The CDR3 coding sequence is TGTGCCAGCAGCCAAGATCAGGGGTGGGGAGCGAAACCCTTTAATGAAAAACTGTTTTTT. The chain employs TRBV4-2 and TRBJ1-4; a weak D match, TRBD1 (6 bases). The germline V and J ends were trimmed by 0 bases and 4 bases, with 24 bases remaining between them. Germline CDR1 LGHNA, CDR2 YNFKEQ. CDR3 length equals 20 residues.

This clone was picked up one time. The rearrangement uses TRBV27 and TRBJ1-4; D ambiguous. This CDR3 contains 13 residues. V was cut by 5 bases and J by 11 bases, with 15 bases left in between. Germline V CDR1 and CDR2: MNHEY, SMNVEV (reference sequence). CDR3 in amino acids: CASSTDGGRKLFF. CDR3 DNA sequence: TGTGCCAGCAGTACTGACGGTGGGAGGAAACTGTTTTTT.

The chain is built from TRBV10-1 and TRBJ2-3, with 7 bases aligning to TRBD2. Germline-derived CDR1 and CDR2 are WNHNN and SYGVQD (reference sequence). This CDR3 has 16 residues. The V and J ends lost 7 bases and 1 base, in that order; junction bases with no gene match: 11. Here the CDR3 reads CASNPPDGGGTDTQYF. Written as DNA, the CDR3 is TGCGCCAGCAATCCCCCTGATGGGGGGGGCACAGATACGCAGTATTTT.

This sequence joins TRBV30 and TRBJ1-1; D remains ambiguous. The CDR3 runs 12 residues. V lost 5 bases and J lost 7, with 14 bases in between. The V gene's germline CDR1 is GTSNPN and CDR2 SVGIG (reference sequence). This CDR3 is CAWGSTWSEAFF. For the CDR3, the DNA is TGTGCCTGGGGGTCTACCTGGAGTGAAGCTTTCTTT. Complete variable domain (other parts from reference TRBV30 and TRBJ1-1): SQTIHQWPATLVQPVGSPLSLECTVEGTSNPNLYWYRQAAGRGLQLLFYSVGIGQISSEVPQNLSASRPQDRQFILSSKKLLLSDSGFYLCAWGSTWSEAFFGQGTRLTVV.

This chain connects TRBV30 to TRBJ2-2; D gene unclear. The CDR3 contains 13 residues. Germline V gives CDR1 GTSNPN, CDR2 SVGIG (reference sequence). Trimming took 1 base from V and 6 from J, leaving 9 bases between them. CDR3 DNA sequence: TGTGCCTGGAGTGAACAGTTATCCGGGGAGCTGTTTTTT. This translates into CAWSEQLSGELFF.

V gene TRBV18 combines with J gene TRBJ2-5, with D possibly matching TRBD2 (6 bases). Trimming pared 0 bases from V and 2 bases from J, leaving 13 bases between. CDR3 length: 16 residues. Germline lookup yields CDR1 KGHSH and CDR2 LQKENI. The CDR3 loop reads CASSPPRGVAQETQYF. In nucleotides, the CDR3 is TGTGCCAGCTCACCACCCCGCGGGGTAGCGCAAGAGACCCAGTACTTC.

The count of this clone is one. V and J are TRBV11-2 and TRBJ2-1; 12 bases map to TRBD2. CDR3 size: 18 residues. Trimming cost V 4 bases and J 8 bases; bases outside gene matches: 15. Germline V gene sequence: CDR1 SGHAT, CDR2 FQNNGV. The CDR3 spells CASSSGTSGLSPAYEQFF. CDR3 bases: TGTGCCAGCAGCTCCGGGACTAGCGGGTTGTCGCCTGCCTATGAGCAGTTCTTC.